The T cell receptor beta chain under discussion was sequenced for a study of T cell repertoires in cytomegalovirus infection. Across the whole study: CMV epitopes used comprised recently identified HLA-C-restricted ones and well-studied HLA-B-restricted ones. Findings and caveats of the study: The study identified carriers of CMV plus the relevant HLA from cumulative public TCR beta family frequency.

TCRdb re-called the reads through MiXCR, storing one row per CDR3 protein. The sample includes about 920,000 distinct CDR3 sequences, around 32% of them seen just once. The CDR3 sequence is 16 residues long. Trimming removed 0 bases from V and 9 bases from J; junction bases left unmatched: 11. Per germline, CDR1 DFQATT and CDR2 SNEGSKA (reference sequence). Points on this clonotype: Its antigen is not known.

This chain connects TRBV20-1 to TRBJ2-2; TRBD2 matches at 9 bases. The starting material was cultured CD8+ T cells from PBMCs, obtained from culture after CMV antigen stimulation. The TCR sequence derives from a human donor in good health (CMV status not recorded). Some clones in this sample may be carry-over from other donors' samples. The CDR3 is CSARDWRGGHDRELFF. The CDR3 nucleotides read TGCAGTGCTAGAGATTGGCGGGGGGGCCATGACCGGGAGCTGTTTTTT.